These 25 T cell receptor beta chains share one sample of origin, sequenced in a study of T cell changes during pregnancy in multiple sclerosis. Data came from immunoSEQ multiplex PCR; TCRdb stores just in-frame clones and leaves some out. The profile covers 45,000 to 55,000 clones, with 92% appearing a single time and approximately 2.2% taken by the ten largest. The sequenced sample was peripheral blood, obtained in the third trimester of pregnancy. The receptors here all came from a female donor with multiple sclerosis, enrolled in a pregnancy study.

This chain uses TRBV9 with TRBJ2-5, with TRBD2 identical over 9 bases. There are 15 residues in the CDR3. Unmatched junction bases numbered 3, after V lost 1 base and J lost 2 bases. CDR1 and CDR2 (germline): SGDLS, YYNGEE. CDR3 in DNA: TGTGCCAGCAGCGTACTGGCGGGAGGGCAAGAGACCCAGTACTTC. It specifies CASSVLAGGQETQYF.

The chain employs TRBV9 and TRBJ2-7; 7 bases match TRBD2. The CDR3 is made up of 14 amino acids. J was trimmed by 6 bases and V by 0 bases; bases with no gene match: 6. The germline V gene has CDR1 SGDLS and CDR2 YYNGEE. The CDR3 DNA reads TGTGCCAGCAGCGTAGAGTGGGAGGGCGGCGAGCAGTACTTC. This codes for CASSVEWEGGEQYF.

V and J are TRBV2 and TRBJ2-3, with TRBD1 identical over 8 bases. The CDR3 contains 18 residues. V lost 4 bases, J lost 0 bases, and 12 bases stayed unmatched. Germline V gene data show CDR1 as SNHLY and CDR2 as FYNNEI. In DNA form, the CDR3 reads TGTGCCAGCAGTGGGGGCAGGGGGCTCCATTCTAGCACAGATACGCAGTATTTT. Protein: CASSGGRGLHSSTDTQYF.

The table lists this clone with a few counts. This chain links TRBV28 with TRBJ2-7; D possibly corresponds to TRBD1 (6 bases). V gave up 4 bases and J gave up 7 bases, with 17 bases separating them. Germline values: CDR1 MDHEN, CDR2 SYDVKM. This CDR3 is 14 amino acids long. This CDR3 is CASSYNLWGREQYF. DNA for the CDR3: TGTGCCAGCAGTTACAACCTCTGGGGGCGAGAGCAGTACTTC.

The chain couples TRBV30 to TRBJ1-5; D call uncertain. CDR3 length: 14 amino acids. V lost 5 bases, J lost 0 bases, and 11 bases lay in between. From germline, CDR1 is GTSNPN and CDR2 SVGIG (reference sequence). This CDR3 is CAWLTEDSNQPQHF. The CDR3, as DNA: TGTGCCTGGTTGACTGAGGATAGCAATCAGCCCCAGCATTTT.

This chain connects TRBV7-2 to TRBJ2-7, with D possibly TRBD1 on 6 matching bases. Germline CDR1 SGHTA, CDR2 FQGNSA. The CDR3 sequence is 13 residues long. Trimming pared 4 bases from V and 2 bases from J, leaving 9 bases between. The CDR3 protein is CASSWGHPYEQYF. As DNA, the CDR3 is TGTGCCAGCAGCTGGGGACACCCCTACGAGCAGTACTTC.

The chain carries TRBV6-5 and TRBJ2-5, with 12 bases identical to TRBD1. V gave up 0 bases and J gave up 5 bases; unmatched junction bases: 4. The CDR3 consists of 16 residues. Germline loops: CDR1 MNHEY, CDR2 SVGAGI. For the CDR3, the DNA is TGTGCCAGCAGTTACTCCGGGACAGGGGGCAAGGAGACCCAGTACTTC. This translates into CASSYSGTGGKETQYF.

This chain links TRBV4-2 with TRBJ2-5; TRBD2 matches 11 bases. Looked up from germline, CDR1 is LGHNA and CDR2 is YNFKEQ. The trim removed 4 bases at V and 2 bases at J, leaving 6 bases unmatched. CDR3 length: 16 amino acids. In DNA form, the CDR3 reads TGTGCCAGCAGCCGCCGACTAGCGGGGCTGCAAGAGACCCAGTACTTC. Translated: CASSRRLAGLQETQYF.

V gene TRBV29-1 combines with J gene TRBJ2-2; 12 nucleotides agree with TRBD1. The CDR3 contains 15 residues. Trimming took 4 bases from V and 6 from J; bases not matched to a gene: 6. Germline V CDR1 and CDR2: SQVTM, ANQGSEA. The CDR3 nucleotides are TGCAGCGTTGCACCAGGGACAGGGGGCCCCGGGGAGCTGTTTTTT. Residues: CSVAPGTGGPGELFF.

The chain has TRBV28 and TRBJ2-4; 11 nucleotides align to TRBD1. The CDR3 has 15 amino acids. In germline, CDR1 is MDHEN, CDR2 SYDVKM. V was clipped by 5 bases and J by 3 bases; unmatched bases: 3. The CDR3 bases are TGTGCCAGCAGTGGACAGGGGGCGGACAAAAACATTCAGTACTTC. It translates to CASSGQGADKNIQYF.

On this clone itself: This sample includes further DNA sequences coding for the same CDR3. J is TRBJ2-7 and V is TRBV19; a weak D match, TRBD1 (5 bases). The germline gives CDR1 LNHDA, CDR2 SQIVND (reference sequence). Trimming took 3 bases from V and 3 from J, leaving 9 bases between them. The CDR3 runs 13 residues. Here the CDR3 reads CASSIGQGYEQYF. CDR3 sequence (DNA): TGTGCCAGTAGTATCGGGCAGGGCTACGAGCAGTACTTC.

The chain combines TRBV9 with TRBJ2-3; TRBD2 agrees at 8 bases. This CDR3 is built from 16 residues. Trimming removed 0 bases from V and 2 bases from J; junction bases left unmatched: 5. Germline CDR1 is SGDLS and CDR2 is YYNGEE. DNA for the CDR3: TGTGCCAGCAGCGTAGTCGGAGCGGGGGCCACAGATACGCAGTATTTT. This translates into CASSVVGAGATDTQYF.

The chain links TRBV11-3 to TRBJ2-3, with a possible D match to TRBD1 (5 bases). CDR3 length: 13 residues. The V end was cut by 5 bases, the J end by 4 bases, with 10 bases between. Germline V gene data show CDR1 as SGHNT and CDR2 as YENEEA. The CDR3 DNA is TGTGCCAGCAGCGCTAGGGGCGCAGATACGCAGTATTTT. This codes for CASSARGADTQYF. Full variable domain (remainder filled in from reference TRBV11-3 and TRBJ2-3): EAGVVQSPRYKIIEKKQPVAFWCNPISGHNTLYWYLQNLGQGPELLIRYENEEAVDDSQLPKDRFSAERLKGVDSTLKIQPAELGDSAVYLCASSARGADTQYFGPGTRLTVL.

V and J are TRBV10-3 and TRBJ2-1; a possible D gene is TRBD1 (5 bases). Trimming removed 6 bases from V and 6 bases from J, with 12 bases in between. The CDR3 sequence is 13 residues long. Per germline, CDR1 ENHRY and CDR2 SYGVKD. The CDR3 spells CAIRETEFNEQFF. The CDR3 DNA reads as TGTGCCATCAGGGAGACAGAGTTCAATGAGCAGTTCTTC.

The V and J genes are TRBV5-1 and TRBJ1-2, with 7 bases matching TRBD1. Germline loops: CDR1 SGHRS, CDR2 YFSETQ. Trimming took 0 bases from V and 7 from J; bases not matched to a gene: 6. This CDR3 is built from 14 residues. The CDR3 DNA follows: TGCGCCAGCAGCTTGGACAGGGGCTTGGGTGGCTACACCTTC. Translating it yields CASSLDRGLGGYTF.

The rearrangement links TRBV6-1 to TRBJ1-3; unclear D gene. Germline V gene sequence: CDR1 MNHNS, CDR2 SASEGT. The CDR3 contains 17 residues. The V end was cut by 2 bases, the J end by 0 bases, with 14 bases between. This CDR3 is CASSESQALRSGNTIYF. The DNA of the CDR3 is TGTGCCAGCAGTGAATCTCAGGCTCTCCGCTCTGGAAACACCATATATTTT.

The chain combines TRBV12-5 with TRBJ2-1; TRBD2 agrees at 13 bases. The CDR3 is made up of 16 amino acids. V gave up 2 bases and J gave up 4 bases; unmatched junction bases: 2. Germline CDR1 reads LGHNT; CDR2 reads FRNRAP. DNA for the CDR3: TGTGCTAGTGGTTTGCGACTAGCGGGGGGATACAATGAGCAGTTCTTC. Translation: CASGLRLAGGYNEQFF.

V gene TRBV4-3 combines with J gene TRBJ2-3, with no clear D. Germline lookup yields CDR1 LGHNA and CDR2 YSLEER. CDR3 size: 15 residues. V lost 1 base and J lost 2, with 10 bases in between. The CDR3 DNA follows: TGCGCCAGCAGCCAAGGTCGGGTCACCACAGATACGCAGTATTTT. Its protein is CASSQGRVTTDTQYF.

CDR3 DNA sequence: TGTGCCAGCAGTTCGGACTACCAGAGCTCCTACGAGCAGTACTTC. This translates into CASSSDYQSSYEQYF. The chain uses TRBV11-1 and TRBJ2-7; TRBD2 might be the D (6 bases). V was shortened by 6 bases and J by 0 bases, with 15 bases between the two germline ends. The germline V gene encodes CDR1 SGHAT and CDR2 FQDESV (reference sequence). This CDR3 region has 15 residues.

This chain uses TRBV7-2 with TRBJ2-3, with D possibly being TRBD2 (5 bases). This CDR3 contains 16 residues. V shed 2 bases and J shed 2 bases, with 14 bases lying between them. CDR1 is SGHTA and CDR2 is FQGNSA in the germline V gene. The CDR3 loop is CASSLTRARDTDTQYF. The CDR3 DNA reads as TGTGCCAGCAGCTTAACGAGGGCGAGAGACACAGATACGCAGTATTTT.

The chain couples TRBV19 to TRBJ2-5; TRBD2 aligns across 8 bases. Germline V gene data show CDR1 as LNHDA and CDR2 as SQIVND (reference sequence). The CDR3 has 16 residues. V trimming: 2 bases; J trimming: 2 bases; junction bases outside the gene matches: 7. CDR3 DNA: TGTGCCAGTAGTATAAGTCGACTAGCGAGTCAAGAGACCCAGTACTTC. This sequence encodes CASSISRLASQETQYF.

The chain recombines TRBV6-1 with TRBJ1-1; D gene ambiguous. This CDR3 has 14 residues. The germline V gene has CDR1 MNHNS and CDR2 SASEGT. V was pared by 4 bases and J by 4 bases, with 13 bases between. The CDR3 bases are TGTGCCAGCAGTGTGGTAACAGTTTCCACTGAAGCTTTCTTT. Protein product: CASSVVTVSTEAFF.

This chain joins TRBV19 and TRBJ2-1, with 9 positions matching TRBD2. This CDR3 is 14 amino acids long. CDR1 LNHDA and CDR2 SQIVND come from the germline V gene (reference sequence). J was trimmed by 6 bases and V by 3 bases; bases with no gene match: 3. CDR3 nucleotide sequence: TGTGCCAGTAGTATGGCTAGCGGGACCAATGAGCAGTTCTTC. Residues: CASSMASGTNEQFF.

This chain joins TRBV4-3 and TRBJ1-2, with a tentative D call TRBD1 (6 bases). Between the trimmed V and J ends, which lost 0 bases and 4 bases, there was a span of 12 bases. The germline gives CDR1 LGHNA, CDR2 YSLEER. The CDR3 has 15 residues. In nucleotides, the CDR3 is TGCGCCAGCAGCCAAGATCAAGGACAGTCCTATGGCTACACCTTC. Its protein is CASSQDQGQSYGYTF.

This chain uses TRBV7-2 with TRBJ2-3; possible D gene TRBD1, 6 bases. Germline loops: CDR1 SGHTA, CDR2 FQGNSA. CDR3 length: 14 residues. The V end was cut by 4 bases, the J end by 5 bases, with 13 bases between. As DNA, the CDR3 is TGTGCCAGCAGCTCCAGACAGGACTTAGATACGCAGTATTTT. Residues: CASSSRQDLDTQYF.